Sequencing of this TCR beta chain was carried out in a study of blood T cells in healthy people across ages. Points from the study as a whole: The study found TCR beta diversity correlated strongly with naive T cell percentage.

CDR1 LGHNA and CDR2 YNFKEQ come from the germline V gene. Trimming at V came to 2 bases and at J to 10 bases, leaving 2 bases not matched to a gene. This CDR3 has 12 residues. Using a J-beta primer mix together with a sample-barcoded 5' primer, a second PCR was run for about 6 to 12 cycles. TCRdb reanalysed the 5' RACE reads using MiXCR and keeps one entry per CDR3 protein. This table has about 1.4 million distinct CDR3 sequences, roughly 60% appearing once. There are a few counts of this clonotype. As yet, its antigen is unknown. The donors, healthy Caucasians from Russia, were aged roughly 6 to 90. A minimum of 7 million PBMCs was isolated per sample.

The sequencing sample was made of blood. The source of this sequence is a man aged 18 to 30 in good health. The V and J genes are TRBV4-2 and TRBJ2-1; 7 nucleotides align to TRBD2. The CDR3 bases are TGTGCCAGCAGCCAACCACTAGCGGAGCAGTTCTTC. Translated, it gives CASSQPLAEQFF.